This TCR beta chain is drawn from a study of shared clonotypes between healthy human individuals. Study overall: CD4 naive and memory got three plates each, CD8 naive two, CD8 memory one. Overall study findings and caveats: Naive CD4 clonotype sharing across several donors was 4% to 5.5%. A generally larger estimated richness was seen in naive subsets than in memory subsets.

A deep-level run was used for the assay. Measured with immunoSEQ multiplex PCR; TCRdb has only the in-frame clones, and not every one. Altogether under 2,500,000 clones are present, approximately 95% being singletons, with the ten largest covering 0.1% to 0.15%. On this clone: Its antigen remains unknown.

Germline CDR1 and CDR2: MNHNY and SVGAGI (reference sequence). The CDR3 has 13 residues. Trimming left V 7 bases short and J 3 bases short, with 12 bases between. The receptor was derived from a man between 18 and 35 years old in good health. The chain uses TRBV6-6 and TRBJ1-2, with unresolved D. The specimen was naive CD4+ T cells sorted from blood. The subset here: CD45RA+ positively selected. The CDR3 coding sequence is TGTGCCAGCACGTGGGGTGTAGACTATGGCTACACCTTC. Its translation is CASTWGVDYGYTF.